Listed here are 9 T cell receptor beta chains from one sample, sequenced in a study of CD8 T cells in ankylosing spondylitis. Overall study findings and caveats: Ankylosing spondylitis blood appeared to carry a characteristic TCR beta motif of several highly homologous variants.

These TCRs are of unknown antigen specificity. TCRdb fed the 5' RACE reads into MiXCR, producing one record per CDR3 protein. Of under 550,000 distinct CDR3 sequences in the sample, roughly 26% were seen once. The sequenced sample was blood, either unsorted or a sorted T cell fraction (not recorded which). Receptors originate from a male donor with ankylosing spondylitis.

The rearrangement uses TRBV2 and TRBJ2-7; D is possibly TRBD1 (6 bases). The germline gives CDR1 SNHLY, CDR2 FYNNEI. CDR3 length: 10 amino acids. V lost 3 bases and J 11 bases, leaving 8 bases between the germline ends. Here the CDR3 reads CASSDRGEYF. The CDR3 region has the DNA TGTGCCAGCAGTGACAGGGGAGAGTACTTC.

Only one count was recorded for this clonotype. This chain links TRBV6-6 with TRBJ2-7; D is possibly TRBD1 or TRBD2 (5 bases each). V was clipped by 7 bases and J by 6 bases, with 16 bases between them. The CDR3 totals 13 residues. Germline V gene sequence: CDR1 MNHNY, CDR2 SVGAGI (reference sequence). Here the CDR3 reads CASKPPGGSEQYF. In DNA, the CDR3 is TGTGCCAGCAAACCGCCTGGGGGTAGCGAGCAGTACTTC.

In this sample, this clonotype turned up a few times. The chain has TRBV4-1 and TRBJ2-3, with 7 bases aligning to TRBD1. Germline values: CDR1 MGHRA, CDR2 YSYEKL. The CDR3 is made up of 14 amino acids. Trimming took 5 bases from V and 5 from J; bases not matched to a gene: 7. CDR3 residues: CASSDRDGRDTQYF. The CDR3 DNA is TGCGCCAGCAGCGACAGGGATGGAAGAGATACGCAGTATTTT.

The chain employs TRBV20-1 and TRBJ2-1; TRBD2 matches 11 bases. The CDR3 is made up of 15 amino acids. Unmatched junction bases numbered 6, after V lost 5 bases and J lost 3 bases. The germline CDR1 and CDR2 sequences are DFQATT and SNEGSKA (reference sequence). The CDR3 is CSAGPGTSGYNEQFF. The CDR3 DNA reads TGCAGTGCTGGACCCGGGACTAGCGGCTACAATGAGCAGTTCTTC.

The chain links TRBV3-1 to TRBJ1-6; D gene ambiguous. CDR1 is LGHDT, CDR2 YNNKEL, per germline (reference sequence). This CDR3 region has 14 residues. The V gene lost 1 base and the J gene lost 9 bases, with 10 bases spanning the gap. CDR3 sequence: CASSQGTASSPLHF. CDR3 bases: TGTGCCAGCAGCCAAGGCACAGCGTCTTCACCCCTCCACTTT. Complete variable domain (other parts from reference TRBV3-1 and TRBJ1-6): DTAVSQTPKYLVTQMGNDKSIKCEQNLGHDTMYWYKQDSKKFLKIMFSYNNKELIINETVPNRFSPKSPDKAHLNLHINSLELGDSAVYFCASSQGTASSPLHFGNGTRLTVT.

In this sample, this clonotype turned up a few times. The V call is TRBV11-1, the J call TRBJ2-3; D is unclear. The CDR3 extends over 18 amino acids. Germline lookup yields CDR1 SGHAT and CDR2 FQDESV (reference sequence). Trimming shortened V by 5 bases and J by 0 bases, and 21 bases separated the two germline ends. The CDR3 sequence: CASSPIVGSKTSTDTQYF. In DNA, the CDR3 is TGTGCCAGCAGCCCTATCGTGGGGTCCAAGACTAGCACAGATACGCAGTATTTT.

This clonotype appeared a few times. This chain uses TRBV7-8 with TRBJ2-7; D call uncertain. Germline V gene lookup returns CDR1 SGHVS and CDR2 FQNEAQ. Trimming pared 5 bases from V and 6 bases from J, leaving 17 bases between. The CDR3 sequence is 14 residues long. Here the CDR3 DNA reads TGTGCCAGCAGCCCACACGTGAAAAAGCTCGAGCAGTACTTC. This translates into CASSPHVKKLEQYF.

The CDR3 loop reads CATPRGGYSGNTIYF. In DNA, the CDR3 is TGTGCCACCCCCCGGGGAGGTTACTCTGGAAACACCATATATTTT. The rearrangement links TRBV15 to TRBJ1-3, with D unclear. Trimming removed 8 bases from V and 0 bases from J, with 14 bases in between. The CDR3 length is 15 residues. Germline loops: CDR1 LNHNV, CDR2 YYDKDF (reference sequence).

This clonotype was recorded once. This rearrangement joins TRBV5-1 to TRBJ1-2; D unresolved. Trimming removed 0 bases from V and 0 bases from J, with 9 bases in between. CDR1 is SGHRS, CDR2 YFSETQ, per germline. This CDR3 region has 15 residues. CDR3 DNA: TGCGCCAGCAGCTTGGAACAGAAAGCTAACTATGGCTACACCTTC. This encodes CASSLEQKANYGYTF.